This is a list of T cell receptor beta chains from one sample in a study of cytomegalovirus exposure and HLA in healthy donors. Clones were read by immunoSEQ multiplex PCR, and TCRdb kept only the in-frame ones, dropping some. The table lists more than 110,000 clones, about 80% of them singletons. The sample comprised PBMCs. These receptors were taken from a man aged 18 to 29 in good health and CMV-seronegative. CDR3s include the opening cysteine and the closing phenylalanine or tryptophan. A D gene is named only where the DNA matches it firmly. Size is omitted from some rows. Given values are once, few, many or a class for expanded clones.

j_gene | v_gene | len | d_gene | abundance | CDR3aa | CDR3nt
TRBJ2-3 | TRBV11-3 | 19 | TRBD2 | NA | CASSSKEGLAGGGTDTQYF | TGTGCCAGCAGCTCCAAGGAGGGGTTAGCGGGGGGCGGCACAGATACGCAGTATTTT
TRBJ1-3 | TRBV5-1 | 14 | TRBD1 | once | CASSPGDRGDTIYF | TGCGCCAGCAGCCCGGGGGACAGAGGAGACACCATATATTTT
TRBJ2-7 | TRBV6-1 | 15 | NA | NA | CASSEERSPLLVQYF | TGTGCCAGCAGTGAGGAGAGGAGCCCCCTCCTGGTGCAGTACTTC
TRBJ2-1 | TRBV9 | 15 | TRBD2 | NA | CASSTTSGGPSEQFF | TGTGCCAGCAGCACCACTAGCGGGGGGCCCAGTGAGCAGTTCTTC
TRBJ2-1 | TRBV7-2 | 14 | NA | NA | CASSLAGGDNEQFF | TGTGCCAGCAGCTTAGCGGGGGGTGACAATGAGCAGTTCTTC
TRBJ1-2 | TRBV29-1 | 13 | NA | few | CSVAGGSHDGYTF | TGCAGCGTTGCCGGCGGATCCCATGATGGCTACACCTTC
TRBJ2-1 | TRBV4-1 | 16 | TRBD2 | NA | CASSQESLAGYNEQFF | TGCGCCAGCAGCCAAGAGTCACTAGCGGGCTACAATGAGCAGTTCTTC
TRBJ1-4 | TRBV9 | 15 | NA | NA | CASSVDRQLNEKLFF | TGTGCCAGCAGCGTAGATAGACAGCTTAATGAAAAACTGTTTTTT
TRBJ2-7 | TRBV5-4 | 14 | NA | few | CASSRGLAEWEQYF | TGTGCCAGCAGCCGGGGGCTAGCGGAGTGGGAGCAGTACTTC
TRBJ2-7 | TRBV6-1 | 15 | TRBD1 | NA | CASSIPTGSGYEQYF | TGTGCCAGCAGTATACCGACAGGGTCGGGCTACGAGCAGTACTTC
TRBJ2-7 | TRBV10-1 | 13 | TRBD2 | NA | CASSGSGIFEQYF | TGCGCCAGCTCGGGTAGCGGGATTTTCGAGCAGTACTTC
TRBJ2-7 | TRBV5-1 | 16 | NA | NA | CASSLGAGGSSYEQYF | TGCGCCAGCAGCTTGGGGGCAGGGGGGAGCTCCTACGAGCAGTACTTC
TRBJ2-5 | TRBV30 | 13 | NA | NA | CAWSVLGKKTQYF | TGTGCCTGGAGTGTACTGGGCAAGAAGACCCAGTACTTC
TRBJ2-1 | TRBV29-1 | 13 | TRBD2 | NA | CSVGLAGAHEQFF | TGCAGCGTTGGCCTAGCGGGAGCACACGAGCAGTTCTTC
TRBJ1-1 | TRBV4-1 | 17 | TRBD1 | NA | CASSHPRDSALNTEAFF | TGCGCCAGCAGCCACCCCCGGGACAGCGCCCTGAACACTGAAGCTTTCTTT
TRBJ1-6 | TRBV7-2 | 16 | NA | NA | CASTVRGSSYNSPLHF | TGTGCCAGCACCGTACGCGGGAGCTCCTATAATTCCCCCCTCCACTTT